The 19 T cell receptor beta chains listed next were all sequenced from one sample in a study of blood T cell repertoires in COVID-19 (dated by TCRdb to the early 2020s). Receptor libraries were prepared by the immunoSEQ multiplex PCR assay. Imported from immuneACCESS, the table was reduced by TCRdb to in-frame sequences with V and J called. These copies leave out some clones; in studies compared against another copy, an unresolved V gene accounts for under half, and the cause of the remainder is not known. Recorded for this sample are more than 300,000 clones; around nine tenths of them occurred a single time. Roughly 3.4% of the sample comes from the top ten. The sample was peripheral blood. The receptors originated from a woman aged 18-29 years who had recovered from COVID-19.

V usage is TRBV5-6 and J usage is TRBJ2-7; D not resolved. The CDR3 sequence is 12 residues long. Germline V gene lookup returns CDR1 SGHDT and CDR2 YYEEEE. The chain's CDR3 is CASSLGYAELYV. The DNA of the CDR3 is TGTGCCAGCAGCTTGGGCTATGCTGAGCTGTACGTC.

The V gene is TRBV5-1, the J gene TRBJ1-1; 9 bases are a match to TRBD1. After removal of 5 bases from V and 4 bases from J, the junction contained 3 bases not matched to a gene. The CDR3 loop spans 13 amino acids. Germline V gene sequence: CDR1 SGHRS, CDR2 YFSETQ. The CDR3 nucleotides read TGCGCCAGCAGTCAGGACAGGGGCACTGAAGCTTTCTTT. Protein: CASSQDRGTEAFF.

This chain connects TRBV19 to TRBJ1-2; unclear D gene. This CDR3 contains 12 residues. CDR1 is LNHDA and CDR2 is SQIVND in the germline V gene (reference sequence). Trimming removed 0 bases from V and 6 bases from J, with 5 bases in between. For the CDR3, the DNA is TGTGCCAGTAGTATAGATTTAGATGGCTACACCTTC. This encodes CASSIDLDGYTF.

V usage is TRBV11-2 and J usage is TRBJ2-5, with TRBD2 matching 8 bases. The V gene's germline CDR1 is SGHAT and CDR2 FQNNGV. After removal of 6 bases from V and 3 bases from J, the junction contained 0 bases not matched to a gene. The CDR3 runs to 12 residues. The CDR3 DNA is TGTGCCAGCAGTAGCGGGAAAGAGACCCAGTACTTC. Translating gives CASSSGKETQYF.

The chain is built from TRBV5-1 and TRBJ1-1; D remains ambiguous. Germline values: CDR1 SGHRS, CDR2 YFSETQ. The CDR3 is 13 residues long. Deletions cut 4 bases from V and 1 base from J, with 8 bases between. The CDR3 DNA is TGCGCCAGCAGCCCACATGGGAACACTGAAGCTTTCTTT. Translated: CASSPHGNTEAFF. The full variable domain, rest sourced from reference TRBV5-1 and TRBJ1-1, is KAGVTQTPRYLIKTRGQQVTLSCSPISGHRSVSWYQQTPGQGLQFLFEYFSETQRNKGNFPGRFSGRQFSNSRSEMNVSTLELGDSALYLCASSPHGNTEAFFGQGTRLTVV.

The chain employs TRBV7-2 and TRBJ2-5; 9 bases match TRBD2. The V gene's germline CDR1 is SGHTA and CDR2 FQGNSA. V dropped 5 bases and J dropped 4; count of bases not matched to a gene: 8. This CDR3 has 15 residues. CDR3 coding DNA: TGTGCCAGCAGCACCCCGGCAGCGGGAGGAGAGACCCAGTACTTC. This codes for CASSTPAAGGETQYF.

The J gene is TRBJ1-5, the V gene TRBV7-2, with TRBD1 identical over 8 bases. The CDR3 extends over 16 amino acids. Trimming took 5 bases from V and 4 from J; bases not matched to a gene: 10. From germline, CDR1 is SGHTA and CDR2 FQGNSA. CDR3 sequence reads: CASSVLTGVGNQPQHF. The CDR3 nucleotides read TGTGCCAGCAGCGTATTGACAGGGGTGGGGAATCAGCCCCAGCATTTT.

This chain joins TRBV18 and TRBJ2-1, with 14 bases fitting TRBD2. Germline V CDR1 and CDR2: KGHSH, LQKENI. The CDR3 totals 16 residues. V gave up 3 bases and J gave up 8 bases; unmatched junction bases: 6. CDR3 loop: CASSPTSGRERDEQFF. In nucleotides, the CDR3 is TGTGCCAGCTCACCGACTAGCGGGAGGGAGAGGGATGAGCAGTTCTTC.

The chain combines TRBV3-1 (or the pseudogene TRBV3-2) with TRBJ1-5; D unresolved. The CDR3 runs to 15 residues. Per germline, CDR1 LGHDT and CDR2 YNNKEL (reference sequence). Trimming removed 4 bases at V and 0 bases at J, with 10 bases between. The CDR3 DNA follows: TGTGCCAGCAGCCCACGGGGAGATAGCAATCAGCCCCAGCATTTT. Translation: CASSPRGDSNQPQHF.

The count of this clone is one. The chain combines TRBV5-1 with TRBJ2-1; 10 bases agree with TRBD2. This CDR3 is built from 15 residues. Germline loops: CDR1 SGHRS, CDR2 YFSETQ. V was clipped by 1 base and J by 2 bases; unmatched bases: 0. CDR3 coding DNA: TGCGCCAGCAGCTTGACTAGCGGGGCCTACAATGAGCAGTTCTTC. Its protein product is CASSLTSGAYNEQFF.

V gene TRBV27 combines with J gene TRBJ2-1; TRBD2 aligns across 7 bases. The trim removed 9 bases at V and 10 bases at J, leaving 15 bases unmatched. CDR3 length equals 14 residues. Germline lookup yields CDR1 MNHEY and CDR2 SMNVEV (reference sequence). CDR3 loop: CASPMAGEAEEQFF. The CDR3 bases are TGTGCCAGTCCAATGGCGGGAGAAGCTGAGGAGCAGTTCTTC.

V is TRBV6-2 or TRBV6-3 and J is TRBJ2-3; 9 bases line up with TRBD2. The CDR3 runs 16 residues. The trim removed 1 base at V and 2 bases at J, leaving 4 bases unmatched. The germline gives CDR1 MNHEY, CDR2 SVGEGT. Written as DNA, the CDR3 is TGTGCCAGCAGTTACTATAAGCGGGAGGCCACAGATACGCAGTATTTT. This gives the protein CASSYYKREATDTQYF.

The genes are TRBV5-4 and TRBJ1-2; the match to TRBD1 covers 11 bases. The CDR3 length is 14 residues. The trim removed 5 bases at V and 7 bases at J, leaving 7 bases unmatched. CDR1 SGHNT and CDR2 YYREEE come from the germline V gene (reference sequence). The CDR3 spells CASSPGTGGLGYTF. The CDR3 DNA sequence: TGTGCCAGCAGTCCCGGGACAGGGGGACTTGGCTACACCTTC.

This sequence joins TRBV6-2 or TRBV6-3 and TRBJ2-7; no definite D call. Trimming stripped 4 bases from V and 4 bases from J, with 11 bases between. The germline CDR1 and CDR2 sequences are MNHEY and SVGEGT. The CDR3 contains 13 residues. CDR3: CASSLSVEYEQYV. The CDR3 DNA reads as TGTGCCAGCAGTTTAAGCGTAGAATACGAGCAGTACGTC.

The V call is TRBV27, the J call TRBJ2-1; 12 bases map to TRBD2. The V segment lost 2 bases and the J segment 4 bases; nucleotides outside the gene matches: 3. Per germline, CDR1 MNHEY and CDR2 SMNVEV (reference sequence). The CDR3 extends over 16 amino acids. The CDR3 loop is CASSLTGTSGYNEQFF. The DNA for the CDR3 is TGTGCCAGCAGTTTAACGGGGACTAGCGGGTACAATGAGCAGTTCTTC.

The rearrangement joins TRBV29-1 to TRBJ2-1; 8 bases are shared with TRBD2. V trimming: 7 bases; J trimming: 2 bases; junction bases outside the gene matches: 13. The germline V gene has CDR1 SQVTM and CDR2 ANQGSEA. This CDR3 is built from 16 residues. This CDR3 is CSDVSASGHTYNEQFF. The CDR3, as DNA: TGCAGCGACGTTTCGGCTAGCGGGCATACCTACAATGAGCAGTTCTTC.

The J gene is TRBJ1-3, the V gene TRBV10-2; weak D call: TRBD1 (5 bases). From germline, CDR1 is WSHSY and CDR2 SAAADI. The CDR3 is 13 amino acids. Trimming cost V 8 bases and J 0 bases, with 8 bases left between them. CDR3 region: CASGGTSGNTIYF. In nucleotides, the CDR3 is TGCGCCAGCGGGGGGACCTCTGGAAACACCATATATTTT.

The V and J genes are TRBV5-4 and TRBJ2-3; D is possibly TRBD2 (5 bases). Trimming pared 3 bases from V and 0 bases from J, leaving 14 bases between. CDR3 length equals 16 residues. Germline V gene sequence: CDR1 SGHNT, CDR2 YYREEE (reference sequence). CDR3 nucleotide sequence: TGTGCCAGCAGCTCCGCGCGGGCCCGTAGCACAGATACGCAGTATTTT. It translates to CASSSARARSTDTQYF. Full variable domain (outside the CDR3, taken from reference TRBV5-4 and TRBJ2-3): ETGVTQSPTHLIKTRGQQVTLRCSSQSGHNTVSWYQQALGQGPQFIFQYYREEENGRGNFPPRFSGLQFPNYSSELNVNALELDDSALYLCASSSARARSTDTQYFGPGTRLTVL.

V is TRBV6-6 and J is TRBJ2-1; a possible D gene is TRBD2 (6 bases). The CDR3 spans 15 residues. V lost 8 bases and J lost 0, with 14 bases in between. Germline V gene data show CDR1 as MNHNY and CDR2 as SVGAGI (reference sequence). The CDR3 nucleotides are TGTGCCAGCCGGATAGCGGATTCCTCCTACAATGAGCAGTTCTTC. Its translation: CASRIADSSYNEQFF.